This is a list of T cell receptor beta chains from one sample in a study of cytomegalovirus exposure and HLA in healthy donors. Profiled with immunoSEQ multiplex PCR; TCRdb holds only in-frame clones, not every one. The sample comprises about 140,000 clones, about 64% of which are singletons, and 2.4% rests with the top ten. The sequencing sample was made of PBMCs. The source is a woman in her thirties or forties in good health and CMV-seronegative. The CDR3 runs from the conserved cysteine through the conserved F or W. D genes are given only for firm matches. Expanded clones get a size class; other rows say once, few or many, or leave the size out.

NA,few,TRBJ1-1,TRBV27,CASSLSTGVRAFF,TGTGCCAGCAGTTTATCGACGGGGGTTCGAGCTTTCTTT
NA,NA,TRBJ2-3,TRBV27,CASSLERLTDTQYF,TGTGCCAGCAGTTTGGAGCGGCTCACAGATACGCAGTATTTT
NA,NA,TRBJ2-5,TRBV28,CASSHHPWVGGRQETQYF,TGTGCCAGCAGTCACCACCCGTGGGTAGGGGGACGCCAAGAGACCCAGTACTTC
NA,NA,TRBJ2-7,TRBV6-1,CASRRGGAYEQYF,TGTGCCAGCAGGAGGGGGGGTGCCTACGAGCAGTACTTC
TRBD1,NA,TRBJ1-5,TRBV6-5,CASSAGGRGNQPQHF,TGTGCCAGCAGTGCAGGGGGTAGGGGCAATCAGCCCCAGCATTTT
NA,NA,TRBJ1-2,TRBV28,CASSYPRTRTDYGYTF,TGTGCCAGCAGCTATCCGAGGACACGGACCGATTATGGCTACACCTTC
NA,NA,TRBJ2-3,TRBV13,CASSLGTGVTDTQYF,TGTGCCAGCAGCTTAGGTACGGGGGTGACAGATACGCAGTATTTT
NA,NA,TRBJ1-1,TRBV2,CASSAAPGNTEAFF,TGTGCCAGCAGTGCCGCCCCAGGGAACACTGAAGCTTTCTTT
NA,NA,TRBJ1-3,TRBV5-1,CASSLVGTGQGNTIYF,TGCGCCAGCAGCTTGGTCGGAACAGGGCAAGGAAACACCATATATTTT
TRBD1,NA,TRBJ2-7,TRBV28,CASSQGQAGISSYEQYF,TGTGCCAGCAGTCAGGGACAGGCCGGTATAAGCTCCTACGAGCAGTACTTC
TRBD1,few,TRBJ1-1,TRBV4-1,CASSQGRGVMNTEAFF,TGCGCCAGCAGCCAAGGCAGGGGGGTCATGAACACTGAAGCTTTCTTT
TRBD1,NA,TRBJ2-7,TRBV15,CATSRAGQGASYEQYF,TGTGCCACCAGCAGAGCAGGACAGGGGGCTTCCTACGAGCAGTACTTC
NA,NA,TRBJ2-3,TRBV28,CASKQSSTDTQYF,TGTGCCAGCAAACAGAGCAGCACAGATACGCAGTATTTT
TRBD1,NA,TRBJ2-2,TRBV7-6,CASSLARAGGNTGELFF,TGTGCCAGCAGCTTAGCTAGGGCAGGGGGGAACACCGGGGAGCTGTTTTTT
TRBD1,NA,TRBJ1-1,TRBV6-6,CASSLRQGITEAFF,TGTGCCAGCAGTCTCCGACAGGGGATCACTGAAGCTTTCTTT
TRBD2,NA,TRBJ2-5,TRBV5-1,CASSSRGDQETQYF,TGCGCCAGCAGCTCGCGGGGGGACCAAGAGACCCAGTACTTC
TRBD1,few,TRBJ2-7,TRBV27,CASSLRGDRGRYEQYF,TGTGCCAGCAGTTTACGAGGGGACAGGGGTAGGTACGAGCAGTACTTC
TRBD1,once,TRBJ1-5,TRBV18,CASSGTGGTQPQHF,TGTGCCAGCTCGGGGACAGGGGGCACTCAGCCCCAGCATTTT
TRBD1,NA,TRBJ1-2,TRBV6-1,CASLPDRGNYGYTF,TGTGCCAGCTTGCCCGACAGGGGGAACTATGGCTACACCTTC
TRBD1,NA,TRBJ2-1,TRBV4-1,CASSPSGTADNEQFF,TGCGCCAGCAGCCCTTCCGGGACAGCGGACAATGAGCAGTTCTTC
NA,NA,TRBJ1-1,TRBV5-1,CASSLGGQGNTEAFF,TGCGCCAGCAGCTTGGGGGGCCAGGGGAACACTGAAGCTTTCTTT
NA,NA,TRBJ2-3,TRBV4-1,CASSQTGQPSTDTQYF,TGCGCCAGCAGCCAAACTGGACAGCCTAGCACAGATACGCAGTATTTT
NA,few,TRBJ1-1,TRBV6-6,CASSYGRLGNEAFF,TGTGCCAGCAGTTACGGGAGGCTAGGAAACGAAGCTTTCTTT
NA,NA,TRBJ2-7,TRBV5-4,CASSLRQGGNEQYF,TGTGCCAGCAGCTTGCGGCAGGGAGGTAACGAGCAGTACTTC
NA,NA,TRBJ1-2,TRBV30,CAWSMMSYGYTF,TGTGCCTGGAGTATGATGAGCTATGGCTACACCTTC
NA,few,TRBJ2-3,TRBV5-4,CASSLLNRATDTQYF,TGTGCCAGCAGCTTGCTGAACAGGGCCACAGATACGCAGTATTTT
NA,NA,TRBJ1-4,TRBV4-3,CASSQPLLPQGQDRPNEKLFF,TGCGCCAGCAGCCAGCCCTTACTTCCGCAGGGGCAGGACCGACCGAATGAAAAACTGTTTTTT
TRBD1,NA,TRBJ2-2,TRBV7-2,CASSLRQGGIGELFF,TGTGCCAGCAGCCTCAGACAGGGGGGGATCGGGGAGCTGTTTTTT
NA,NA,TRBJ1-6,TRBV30,CAWSVKGGANSPLHF,TGTGCCTGGAGTGTAAAGGGGGGGGCCAATTCACCCCTCCACTTT
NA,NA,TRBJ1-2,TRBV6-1,CASSEAEGMNYGYTF,TGTGCCAGCAGTGAAGCGGAGGGCATGAACTATGGCTACACCTTC
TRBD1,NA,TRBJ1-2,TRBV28,CASSATGGHYGYTF,TGTGCCAGCAGTGCTACAGGGGGCCACTATGGCTACACCTTC
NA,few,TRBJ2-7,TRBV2,CASSSDSVSYEQYF,TGTGCCAGCAGTTCGGACAGCGTCTCCTACGAGCAGTACTTC
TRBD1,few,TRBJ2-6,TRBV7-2,CASSPTGWGANVLTF,TGTGCCAGCAGCCCGACAGGGTGGGGGGCCAACGTCCTGACTTTC
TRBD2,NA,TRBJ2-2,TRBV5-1,CASSLGTSNTGELFF,TGCGCCAGCAGCTTGGGGACTAGCAACACCGGGGAGCTGTTTTTT
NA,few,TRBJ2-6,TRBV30,CAWSTGSAGANVLTF,TGTGCCTGGAGTACAGGGTCGGCCGGGGCCAACGTCCTGACTTTC
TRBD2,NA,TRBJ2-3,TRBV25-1,CASSEYISGGPRDTQYF,TGTGCCAGCAGTGAATATATTAGCGGGGGGCCTAGAGATACGCAGTATTTT
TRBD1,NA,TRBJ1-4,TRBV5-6,CASSGGTGAGNEKLFF,TGTGCCAGCAGCGGAGGGACAGGGGCTGGTAATGAAAAACTGTTTTTT
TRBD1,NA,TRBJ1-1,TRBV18,CASSPRTTGEAGAFF,TGTGCCAGCTCACCTAGAACGACAGGGGAGGCCGGAGCTTTCTTT
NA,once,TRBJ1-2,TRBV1,CTSSHSGRDSGYTF,TGCACCAGCAGCCATTCCGGGAGGGACAGTGGCTACACCTTC
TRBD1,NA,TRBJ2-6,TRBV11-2,CASSSGQGATGANVLTF,TGTGCCAGCAGCTCGGGACAGGGGGCGACAGGGGCCAACGTCCTGACTTTC
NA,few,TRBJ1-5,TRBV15,CATSSVTWASQPQHF,TGTGCCACCAGCAGCGTCACTTGGGCGAGTCAGCCCCAGCATTTT
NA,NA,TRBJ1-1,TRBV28,CASSYARRNTEAFF,TGTGCCAGCAGTTACGCCCGCAGGAACACTGAAGCTTTCTTT
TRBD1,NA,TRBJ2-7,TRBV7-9,CASSPGTGGYEQYF,TGTGCCAGCAGCCCCGGGACAGGGGGCTACGAGCAGTACTTC
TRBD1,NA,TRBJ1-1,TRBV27,CASSPSTGVKNTEAFF,TGTGCCAGCAGTCCGTCTACAGGGGTCAAGAACACTGAAGCTTTCTTT
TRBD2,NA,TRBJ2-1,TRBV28,CATLVAGEVAYNEQFF,TGTGCCACCCTTGTAGCGGGGGAGGTCGCCTACAATGAGCAGTTCTTC